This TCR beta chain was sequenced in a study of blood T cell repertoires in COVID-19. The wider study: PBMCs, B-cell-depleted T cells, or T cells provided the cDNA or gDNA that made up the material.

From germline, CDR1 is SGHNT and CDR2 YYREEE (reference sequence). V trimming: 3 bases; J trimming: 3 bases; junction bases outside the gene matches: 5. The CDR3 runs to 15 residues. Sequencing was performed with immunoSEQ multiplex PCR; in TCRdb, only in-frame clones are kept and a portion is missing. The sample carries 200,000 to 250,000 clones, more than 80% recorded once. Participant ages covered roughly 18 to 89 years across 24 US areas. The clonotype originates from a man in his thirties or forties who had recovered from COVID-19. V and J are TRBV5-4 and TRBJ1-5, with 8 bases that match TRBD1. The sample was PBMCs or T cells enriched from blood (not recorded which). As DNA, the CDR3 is TGTGCCAGCAGCTCGGACAGGGAGCTCAATCAGCCCCAGCATTTT. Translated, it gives CASSSDRELNQPQHF.